These T cell receptor beta chains were read from a single sample in a study of shared clonotypes between healthy human individuals. Repertoires were generated with immunoSEQ multiplex PCR, while TCRdb's copy carries only in-frame clones and drops some. The sample lists approximately 480,000 clones; almost 80% were seen once. The material sequenced was PBMCs. The receptors shown here come from a woman between 40 and 50 years old in good health. Some clones in this sample may be carry-over from other donors' samples. Each CDR3 is given with its conserved first and last residue. D genes are given only for firm matches. Not every row has a clone size; where given, it reads once, few, many or a size class.

CDR3nt: TGCGCCAGCAGCTGGGACAGGGGAGCGGGCACAGATACGCAGTATTTT
CDR3aa: CASSWDRGAGTDTQYF
d_gene: TRBD1
abundance: -
j_gene: TRBJ2-3
v_gene: TRBV5-1
len: 16

CDR3nt: TGTGCCAGCAGTTTTGTTAGCGGGAGCTACGAGCAGTACTTC
CDR3aa: CASSFVSGSYEQYF
d_gene: TRBD2
abundance: once
j_gene: TRBJ2-7
v_gene: TRBV28
len: 14

CDR3nt: TGTGCCAGCAGCTTGGACAGGGGTCGGTACGAGCAGTACTTC
CDR3aa: CASSLDRGRYEQYF
d_gene: TRBD1
abundance: -
j_gene: TRBJ2-7
v_gene: TRBV6-5
len: 14

CDR3nt: TGTGCCTCACCGGGTAGCGGGAGAGGAGAGACCCAGTACTTC
CDR3aa: CASPGSGRGETQYF
d_gene: TRBD2
abundance: -
j_gene: TRBJ2-5
v_gene: TRBV30
len: 14

CDR3nt: TGCAGGACTACTTACAGGGGGCTAAACACTGAAGCTTTCTTT
CDR3aa: CRTTYRGLNTEAFF
d_gene: TRBD1
abundance: -
j_gene: TRBJ1-1
v_gene: TRBV29-1
len: 14

CDR3nt: TGTGCCACCTCAGCGGGCCTTAGCGGGAGGGCCGGGGAGCTGTTTTTT
CDR3aa: CATSAGLSGRAGELFF
d_gene: TRBD2
abundance: -
j_gene: TRBJ2-2
v_gene: TRBV19
len: 16

CDR3nt: TGCGCCAGCAGCTTATCAGGACGGACTGAAGCTTTCTTT
CDR3aa: CASSLSGRTEAFF
d_gene: -
abundance: -
j_gene: TRBJ1-1
v_gene: TRBV5-1
len: 13

CDR3nt: TGCAGCGTTGGCAATCCCAGAGGGACTGGCTACACCTTC
CDR3aa: CSVGNPRGTGYTF
d_gene: -
abundance: -
j_gene: TRBJ1-2
v_gene: TRBV29-1
len: 13

CDR3nt: TGCAGCGTTACCCCCAGCTTTTGGACTGAAGCTTTCTTT
CDR3aa: CSVTPSFWTEAFF
d_gene: -
abundance: few
j_gene: TRBJ1-1
v_gene: TRBV29-1
len: 13

CDR3nt: TGTGCCAGCAGTTTGGACGGCGGGATGAACACCGGGGAGCTGTTTTTT
CDR3aa: CASSLDGGMNTGELFF
d_gene: -
abundance: -
j_gene: TRBJ2-2
v_gene: TRBV27
len: 16

CDR3nt: TGTGCCAGTAGTAAGAGAGCGGGAGATCGAGATACGCAGTATTTT
CDR3aa: CASSKRAGDRDTQYF
d_gene: TRBD2
abundance: few
j_gene: TRBJ2-3
v_gene: TRBV19
len: 15

CDR3nt: TGTGCCTCGAGTCGGGTCTCCGCCGGGGAGACCCAGTACTTC
CDR3aa: CASSRVSAGETQYF
d_gene: -
abundance: -
j_gene: TRBJ2-5
v_gene: TRBV30
len: 14

CDR3nt: TGTGCCAGCAGCCCGGGGACTAGCGGGTTGGTGGTGGATACGCAGTATTTT
CDR3aa: CASSPGTSGLVVDTQYF
d_gene: TRBD2
abundance: -
j_gene: TRBJ2-3
v_gene: TRBV7-6
len: 17

CDR3nt: TGTGCCAGCAGTCGATACACAGATACGCAGTATTTT
CDR3aa: CASSRYTDTQYF
d_gene: -
abundance: -
j_gene: TRBJ2-3
v_gene: TRBV28
len: 12

CDR3nt: TGCGCCAGCAGCCTTGACGTAATCGGGGAGCTGTTTTTT
CDR3aa: CASSLDVIGELFF
d_gene: -
abundance: -
j_gene: TRBJ2-2
v_gene: TRBV4-1
len: 13

CDR3nt: TGTGCCAGCAGCCAAGGGGACAGCGTCGAAGCTTTCTTT
CDR3aa: CASSQGDSVEAFF
d_gene: TRBD1
abundance: many
j_gene: TRBJ1-1
v_gene: TRBV14
len: 13

CDR3nt: TGTGCCAGCAGCCAACGGACTAGCTGGCTCTTC
CDR3aa: CASSQRTSWLF
d_gene: TRBD2
abundance: -
j_gene: TRBJ2-1
v_gene: TRBV7-2
len: 11

CDR3nt: TGTGCTAGTGGTTTGAAAGGACTAGCGGGTAATCGCGGGTACTTC
CDR3aa: CASGLKGLAGNRGYF
d_gene: TRBD2
abundance: -
j_gene: TRBJ2-7
v_gene: TRBV12-5
len: 15

CDR3nt: TGTGCCAGCAGCCCCAGGGCAGGAACCCCATATAGCAATCAGCCCCAGCATTTT
CDR3aa: CASSPRAGTPYSNQPQHF
d_gene: -
abundance: -
j_gene: TRBJ1-5
v_gene: TRBV7-6
len: 18

CDR3nt: TGTGCCAGCAGCCAAGAAGCGGGAGGGCCCTCCTACGAGCAGTACTTC
CDR3aa: CASSQEAGGPSYEQYF
d_gene: TRBD2
abundance: -
j_gene: TRBJ2-7
v_gene: TRBV4-2
len: 16

CDR3nt: TGTGCCAGCAGCTTATGGACAGGCAGCGTAGGCGACACCATATATTTT
CDR3aa: CASSLWTGSVGDTIYF
d_gene: TRBD1
abundance: -
j_gene: TRBJ1-3
v_gene: TRBV7-9
len: 16

CDR3nt: TGCGCCAGCAGCTCAGGACAGTTCGGACAGGTTGAGCAGTTCTTC
CDR3aa: CASSSGQFGQVEQFF
d_gene: TRBD1
abundance: -
j_gene: TRBJ2-1
v_gene: TRBV5-1
len: 15

CDR3nt: TGCGCCAGCAGTCAATCGCCCTGGCGGTGCAATCAGCCCCAGCATTTT
CDR3aa: CASSQSPWRCNQPQHF
d_gene: -
abundance: once
j_gene: TRBJ1-5
v_gene: TRBV23-1
len: 16

CDR3nt: TGTGCCAGCAGCTTAGCGCTAACGGGTGAAAAACTGTTTTTT
CDR3aa: CASSLALTGEKLFF
d_gene: -
abundance: few
j_gene: TRBJ1-4
v_gene: TRBV7-9
len: 14

CDR3nt: TGTGCCAGCAGCTTAATGGGTGGGACCTACAATGAGCAGTTCTTC
CDR3aa: CASSLMGGTYNEQFF
d_gene: -
abundance: -
j_gene: TRBJ2-1
v_gene: TRBV7-3
len: 15

CDR3nt: TGTGCCAGTAGTATAGATATAGGGGGAATCGGGGCAGAAGCTTTCTTT
CDR3aa: CASSIDIGGIGAEAFF
d_gene: -
abundance: few
j_gene: TRBJ1-1
v_gene: TRBV19
len: 16

CDR3nt: TGTGCCAGCAGCTTTGGGGAGGGTGAAGCTTTCTTT
CDR3aa: CASSFGEGEAFF
d_gene: -
abundance: -
j_gene: TRBJ1-1
v_gene: TRBV11-3
len: 12

CDR3nt: TGTGCCAGCAGTGAAAGGGGACTAGCGTTTTACCAGTTCTTC
CDR3aa: CASSERGLAFYQFF
d_gene: TRBD2
abundance: -
j_gene: TRBJ2-1
v_gene: TRBV6-1
len: 14

CDR3nt: TGTGCCAGCAGCCGTCGGGTTAGCGGGGGAGATACGCAGTATTTT
CDR3aa: CASSRRVSGGDTQYF
d_gene: TRBD2
abundance: once
j_gene: TRBJ2-3
v_gene: TRBV5-6
len: 15

CDR3nt: TGTGCCAGCAGCGTAGAGCGGGTGCGCAGCACAGATACGCAGTATTTT
CDR3aa: CASSVERVRSTDTQYF
d_gene: -
abundance: -
j_gene: TRBJ2-3
v_gene: TRBV9
len: 16

CDR3nt: TGTGCCAGCAGCCCAGGGGGGGGTGATAACAATGAGCAGTTCTTC
CDR3aa: CASSPGGGDNNEQFF
d_gene: -
abundance: -
j_gene: TRBJ2-1
v_gene: TRBV7-2
len: 15